This T cell receptor beta chain was identified in a study of tumor-infiltrating lymphocytes in primary liver carcinoma. The germline V gene encodes CDR1 SGHAT and CDR2 FQNNGV. The CDR3 extends over 13 amino acids. Regarding this clonotype: The junction does not match germline at one end; this may be a read error.

Without any cell sorting, roughly 18-30 mg of bulk tissue yielded co-extracted RNA and DNA. For each tumor, five separate regions were sampled. Reverse transcription of roughly 0.5 ug total RNA with a constant-region primer produced TCR beta cDNA. Amplification in three nested multiplex PCR rounds with slightly modified ARM-PCR gave rise to TCR beta libraries. The first two PCR rounds used TRBV1-TRBV30 primers with a Cbeta primer, roughly 10 cycles each. TCRdb ran MiXCR on the multiplex PCR reads and lists one entry per CDR3 protein. The data hold some 110,000 distinct CDR3 sequences, with around 60% observed a single time.

The clonotype originates from a woman aged 55-69 years with primary liver carcinoma and hepatitis B virus infection. This chain connects TRBV11-2 to TRBJ1-3; D is unresolved. The sequencing sample was made of liver tumor tissue from sampling region 3. Subset indicated: tumor region T3, left-lateral pole. CDR3 loop: CVSSFPGVNTIYF. The CDR3 DNA reads as TGTGTCAGCAGCTTCCCCGGCGTAAACACCATATATTTC. Full variable domain (remainder filled in from reference TRBV11-2 and TRBJ1-3): EAGVAQSPRYKIIEKRQSVAFWCNPISGHATLYWYQQILGQGPKLLIQFQNNGVVDDSQLPKDRFSAERLKGVDSTLKIQPAKLEDSAVYLCVSSFPGVNTIYFGEGSWLTVV.